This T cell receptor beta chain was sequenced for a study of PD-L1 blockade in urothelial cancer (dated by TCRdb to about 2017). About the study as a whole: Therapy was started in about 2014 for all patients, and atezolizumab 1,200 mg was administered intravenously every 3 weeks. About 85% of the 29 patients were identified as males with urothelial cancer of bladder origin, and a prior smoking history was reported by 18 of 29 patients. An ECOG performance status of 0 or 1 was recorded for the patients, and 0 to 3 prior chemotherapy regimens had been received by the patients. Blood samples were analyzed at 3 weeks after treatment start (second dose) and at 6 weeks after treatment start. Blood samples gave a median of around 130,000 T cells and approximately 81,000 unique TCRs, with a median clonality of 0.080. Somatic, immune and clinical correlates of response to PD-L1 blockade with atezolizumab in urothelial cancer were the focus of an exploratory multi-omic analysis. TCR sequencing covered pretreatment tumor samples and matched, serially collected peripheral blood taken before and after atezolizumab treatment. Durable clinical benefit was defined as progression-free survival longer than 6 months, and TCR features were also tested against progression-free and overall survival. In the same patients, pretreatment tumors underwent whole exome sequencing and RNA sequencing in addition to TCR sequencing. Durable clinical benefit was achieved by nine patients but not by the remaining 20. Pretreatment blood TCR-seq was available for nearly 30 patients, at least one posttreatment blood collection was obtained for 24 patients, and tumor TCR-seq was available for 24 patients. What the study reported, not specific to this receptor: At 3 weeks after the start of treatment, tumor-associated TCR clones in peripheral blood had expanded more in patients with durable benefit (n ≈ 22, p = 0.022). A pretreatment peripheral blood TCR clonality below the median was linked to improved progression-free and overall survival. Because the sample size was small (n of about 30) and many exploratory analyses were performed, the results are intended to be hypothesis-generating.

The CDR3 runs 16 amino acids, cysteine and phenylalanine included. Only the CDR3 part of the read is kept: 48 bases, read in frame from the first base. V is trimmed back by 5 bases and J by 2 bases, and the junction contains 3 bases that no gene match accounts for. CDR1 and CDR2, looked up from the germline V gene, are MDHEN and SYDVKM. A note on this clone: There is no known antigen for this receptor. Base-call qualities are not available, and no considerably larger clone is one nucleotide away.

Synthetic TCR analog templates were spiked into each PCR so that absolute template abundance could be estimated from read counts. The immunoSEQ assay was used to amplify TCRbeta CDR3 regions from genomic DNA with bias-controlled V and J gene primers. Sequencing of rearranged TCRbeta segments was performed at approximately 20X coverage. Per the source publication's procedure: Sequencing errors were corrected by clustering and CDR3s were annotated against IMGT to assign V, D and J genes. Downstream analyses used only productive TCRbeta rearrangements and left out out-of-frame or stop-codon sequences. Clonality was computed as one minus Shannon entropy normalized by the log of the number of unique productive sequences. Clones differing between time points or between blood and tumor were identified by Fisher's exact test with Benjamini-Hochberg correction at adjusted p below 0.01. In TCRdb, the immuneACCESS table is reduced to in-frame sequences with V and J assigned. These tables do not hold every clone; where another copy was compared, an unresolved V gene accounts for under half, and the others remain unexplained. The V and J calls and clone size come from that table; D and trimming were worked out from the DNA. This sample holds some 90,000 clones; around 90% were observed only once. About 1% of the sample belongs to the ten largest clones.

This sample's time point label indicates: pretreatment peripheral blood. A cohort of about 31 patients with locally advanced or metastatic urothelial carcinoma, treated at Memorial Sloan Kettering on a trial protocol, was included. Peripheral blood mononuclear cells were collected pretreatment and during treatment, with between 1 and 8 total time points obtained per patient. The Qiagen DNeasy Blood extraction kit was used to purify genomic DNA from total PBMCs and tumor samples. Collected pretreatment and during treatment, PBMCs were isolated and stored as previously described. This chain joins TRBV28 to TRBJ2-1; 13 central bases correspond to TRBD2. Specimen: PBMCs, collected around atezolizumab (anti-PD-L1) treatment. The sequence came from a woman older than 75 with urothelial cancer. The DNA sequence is TGTGCCAGCAGTCTAGGACTAGCGGGGGCCTACAATGAGCAGTTCTTC. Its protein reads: CASSLGLAGAYNEQFF.